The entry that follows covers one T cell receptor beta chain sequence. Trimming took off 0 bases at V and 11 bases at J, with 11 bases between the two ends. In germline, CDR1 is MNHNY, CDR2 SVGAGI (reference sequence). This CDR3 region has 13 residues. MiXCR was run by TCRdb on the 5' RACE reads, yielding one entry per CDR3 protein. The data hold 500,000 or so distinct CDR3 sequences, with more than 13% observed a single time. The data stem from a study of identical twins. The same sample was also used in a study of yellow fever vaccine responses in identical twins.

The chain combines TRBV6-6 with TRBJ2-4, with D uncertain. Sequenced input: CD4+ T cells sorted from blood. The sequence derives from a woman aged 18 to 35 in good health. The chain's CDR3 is CASSYSSFSLQYF. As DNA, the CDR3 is TGTGCCAGCAGTTACTCGAGCTTTAGTCTTCAGTACTTC.